Shown below are 3 T cell receptor beta chains from a single sample sequenced in a study of cytomegalovirus exposure and HLA in healthy donors. Produced via immunoSEQ multiplex PCR; TCRdb's table is partial and in-frame only. The sample consists of around 150,000 clones, more than 80% of them appearing once. The sequenced material came from PBMCs. The receptors were sampled from a woman in her late teens or twenties in good health and CMV-seropositive.

The chain couples TRBV28 to TRBJ2-1; D is possibly TRBD2 (5 bases). Germline-derived CDR1 and CDR2 are MDHEN and SYDVKM. V shed 3 bases and J shed 9 bases, with 9 bases lying between them. CDR3 length: 12 residues. The CDR3 sequence is CASSLREPEQFF. In DNA form, the CDR3 reads TGTGCCAGCAGTTTGAGGGAGCCTGAGCAGTTCTTC.

J is TRBJ2-7 and V is TRBV6-6, with 7 bases that match TRBD1. The CDR3 covers 14 residues. Germline CDR1 reads MNHNY; CDR2 reads SVGAGI (reference sequence). The trim removed 5 bases at V and 2 bases at J, leaving 6 bases unmatched. In DNA form, the CDR3 reads TGTGCCAGCAGTGGCAGACAGGGCGCCTACGAGCAGTACTTC. This encodes CASSGRQGAYEQYF.

This clone was seen more than once but under ten times. This chain connects TRBV7-2 to TRBJ1-5, with a possible D match to TRBD1 (5 bases). The length of the CDR3 is 15 residues. Germline CDR1 reads SGHTA; CDR2 reads FQGNSA. V was clipped by 3 bases and J by 4 bases, with 13 bases between them. The CDR3: CASSLEGQQNQPQHF. As DNA, the CDR3 is TGTGCCAGCAGCTTGGAGGGGCAGCAAAATCAGCCCCAGCATTTT.